This T cell receptor beta chain originates from a study of blood T cell repertoires in COVID-19. Overall study: Samples taken during acute and convalescent COVID-19 were collected in the United States, Italy and Spain. Sources were T cells, B-cell-depleted T cells, or PBMCs; the material itself was cDNA or gDNA.

After removal of 7 bases from V and 5 bases from J, the junction contained 3 bases not matched to a gene. This CDR3 region has 12 residues. Germline V CDR1 and CDR2: MDHEN, SYDVKM. Under the authors' procedure: Cell counts per sample came from amplifying reference gene primers. Method: immunoSEQ multiplex PCR; TCRdb's copy keeps in-frame clones and lacks some. V, J and clone size are those of that table, while D and trimming were read from the DNA. The sample consists of under 110,000 clones, about 82% of them appearing once. Enrolled during active infection, Seattle patients were then followed longitudinally.

Input material: peripheral blood. V gene TRBV28 combines with J gene TRBJ2-5, with 8 nucleotides matching TRBD1. This sequence was found in a man aged 80 or over with COVID-19, enrolled during active disease. The CDR3 sequence: CASTPGGETQYF. The CDR3 nucleotides read TGTGCCAGCACCCCAGGGGGCGAGACCCAGTACTTC.